These T cell receptor beta chains were read from a single sample in a study of cytomegalovirus exposure and HLA in healthy donors. Method: immunoSEQ multiplex PCR; TCRdb's copy keeps in-frame clones and lacks some. The data contain 150,000 to 200,000 clones, more than 80% of them singletons. The sample was PBMCs. Receptors originate from a woman between 18 and 29 years old in good health and CMV-seropositive. Each CDR3 is given with its conserved first and last residue. D genes are given only for firm matches. Size tells how often a clone was seen (once, few, many) or the class of an expanded clone, and some rows leave it out.

TRBV19	-	TRBJ1-2	TRBD1	CASSTNTGGASYGYTF	TGTGCCAGTAGTACAAATACAGGGGGCGCAAGCTATGGCTACACCTTC
TRBV18	-	TRBJ1-5	TRBD1	CASSPRQGDNQPQHF	TGTGCCAGCTCACCTCGACAGGGGGACAATCAGCCCCAGCATTTT
TRBV6-5	many	TRBJ2-2	-	CASSQGGELFF	TGTGCCAGCAGTCAGGGGGGGGAGCTGTTTTTT
TRBV7-8	-	TRBJ1-1	-	CASIRGSGPYTEAFF	TGTGCCAGCATTCGCGGGTCCGGACCCTACACTGAAGCTTTCTTT
TRBV4-1	-	TRBJ2-7	-	CASSHLGAVRNEQYF	TGCGCCAGCAGCCACCTAGGGGCGGTTCGTAACGAGCAGTACTTC
TRBV10-3	few	TRBJ2-3	TRBD2	CAISEAAGVPSTDTQYF	TGTGCCATCAGTGAGGCAGCGGGGGTACCTAGCACAGATACGCAGTATTTT
TRBV6-7	few	TRBJ2-1	-	CASSYTRLSSYNEQFF	TGTGCCAGCAGTTACACCCGGTTGAGCTCCTACAATGAGCAGTTCTTC
TRBV7-9	-	TRBJ1-1	TRBD1	CASSLGTGLTEAFF	TGTGCCAGCAGCTTAGGGACAGGGCTCACTGAAGCTTTCTTT
TRBV4-1	-	TRBJ1-1	-	CASSLTMAGGDNTEAFF	TGCGCCAGCAGCCTCACCATGGCGGGGGGCGATAACACTGAAGCTTTCTTT
TRBV28	-	TRBJ1-5	TRBD1	CASSPWTGTSNQPQHF	TGTGCCAGCAGTCCCTGGACAGGGACCAGCAATCAGCCCCAGCATTTT
TRBV4-3	-	TRBJ2-1	TRBD1	CASSQDSGTGIYNEQFF	TGCGCCAGCAGCCAAGACTCCGGGACAGGAATCTACAATGAGCAGTTCTTC
TRBV30	-	TRBJ1-4	TRBD1	CAWDRGSNEKLFF	TGTGCCTGGGACAGGGGTAGTAATGAAAAACTGTTTTTT
TRBV5-6	-	TRBJ1-2	-	CASSLVMPGYGYTF	TGTGCCAGCAGCTTGGTAATGCCAGGGTATGGCTACACCTTC
TRBV11-2	-	TRBJ1-2	TRBD1	CASSFSFTGVYGYTF	TGTGCCAGCAGCTTTAGCTTTACAGGGGTCTATGGCTACACCTTC
TRBV5-1	-	TRBJ2-5	TRBD2	CASSLEGLADQETQYF	TGCGCCAGCAGCTTGGAGGGACTAGCGGACCAAGAGACCCAGTACTTC
TRBV27	-	TRBJ2-3	-	CASSLSSTDTQYF	TGTGCCAGCAGTTTATCCTCCACAGATACGCAGTATTTT
TRBV5-1	-	TRBJ2-1	-	CASSLARGGAYNEQFF	TGCGCCAGCAGCTTGGCACGAGGGGGAGCCTACAATGAGCAGTTCTTC
TRBV5-1	-	TRBJ1-1	-	CASSLAVNTEAFF	TGCGCCAGCAGCCTCGCAGTGAACACTGAAGCTTTCTTT
TRBV4-3	-	TRBJ2-3	-	CASSQVTVTDTQYF	TGCGCCAGCAGCCAAGTTACAGTCACAGATACGCAGTATTTT
TRBV11-1	-	TRBJ2-5	-	CASSLVTSGQGQETQYF	TGTGCCAGCAGCTTAGTGACCTCTGGGCAGGGCCAAGAGACCCAGTACTTC
TRBV6-1	-	TRBJ2-3	TRBD1	CASSEVAGGTDTQYF	TGTGCCAGCAGCGAAGTAGCAGGGGGAACAGATACGCAGTATTTT
TRBV28	-	TRBJ2-6	-	CASSQSGDGANVLTF	TGTGCCAGCAGTCAGTCAGGGGACGGGGCCAACGTCCTGACTTTC
TRBV21-1	many	TRBJ2-2	-	CASSKEGQGCGLNTGELFF	TGTGCCAGCAGCAAAGAGGGACAGGGTTGCGGATTGAACACCGGGGAGCTGTTTTTT
TRBV7-9	-	TRBJ1-4	-	CASSLYEWGEGEKLFF	TGTGCCAGCAGCTTATATGAATGGGGGGAGGGTGAAAAACTGTTTTTT
TRBV2	few	TRBJ2-1	TRBD2	CASSALAGGRGEQFF	TGTGCCAGCAGCGCCCTAGCGGGAGGAAGAGGTGAGCAGTTCTTC
TRBV19	-	TRBJ1-1	TRBD1	CASSIDRGLREAFF	TGTGCCAGTAGTATCGACAGGGGGCTTAGAGAAGCTTTCTTT
TRBV6-6	-	TRBJ2-3	-	CASSYLPPSRDTQYF	TGTGCCAGCAGTTACCTCCCTCCGTCTCGAGATACGCAGTATTTT
TRBV20-1	-	TRBJ2-5	TRBD2	CSGGETQYF	TGCAGCGGGGGGGAGACCCAGTACTTC
TRBV7-8	-	TRBJ2-3	TRBD2	CASSQGLAGGLGDTQYF	TGTGCCAGCAGCCAAGGACTAGCGGGGGGGCTTGGAGATACGCAGTATTTT
TRBV19	few	TRBJ1-4	TRBD1	CASSIGQGDEKLFF	TGTGCCAGTAGTATTGGACAGGGAGATGAAAAACTGTTTTTT
TRBV28	-	TRBJ1-5	TRBD1	CASSLPRGAGQPQHF	TGTGCCAGCAGTTTACCCAGGGGGGCAGGCCAGCCCCAGCATTTT
TRBV5-1	-	TRBJ2-2	-	CASSSSGRGSTGELFF	TGCGCCAGCAGCTCCTCTGGGCGGGGATCCACCGGGGAGCTGTTTTTT
TRBV30	-	TRBJ1-1	-	CAWREPGRAGTEAFF	TGTGCCTGGAGGGAACCGGGCCGAGCGGGGACTGAAGCTTTCTTT
TRBV5-6	-	TRBJ2-7	TRBD2	CASSVSGKRYEQYF	TGTGCCAGCAGCGTGAGCGGGAAGCGCTACGAGCAGTACTTC
TRBV27	-	TRBJ1-1	-	CASRQGNRAFF	TGTGCCAGCAGACAGGGAAATAGAGCTTTCTTT
TRBV6-1	few	TRBJ1-6	-	CASSEDTAGAPLHF	TGTGCCAGCAGTGAAGATACAGCCGGCGCACCCCTCCACTTT
TRBV19	once	TRBJ1-5	TRBD1	CASSIGDRGPHQPQHF	TGTGCCAGTAGTATAGGGGACAGGGGTCCTCATCAGCCCCAGCATTTT
TRBV11-2	-	TRBJ2-7	TRBD1	CASSFGQGSYEQYF	TGTGCCAGCAGCTTTGGACAGGGATCCTACGAGCAGTACTTC
TRBV5-4	-	TRBJ2-7	-	CASSPAGSYEQYF	TGTGCCAGCAGCCCCGCAGGGTCCTACGAGCAGTACTTC
TRBV7-8	-	TRBJ1-1	-	CASSPNQVGTEAFF	TGTGCCAGCAGCCCAAACCAGGTTGGCACTGAAGCTTTCTTT
TRBV19	once	TRBJ2-3	-	CASSGRLDGRTDTQYF	TGTGCCAGTAGTGGTCGACTAGATGGTCGCACAGATACGCAGTATTTT
TRBV25-1	-	TRBJ2-1	TRBD2	CASSLAGAYNEQFF	TGTGCCAGCAGTCTGGCGGGAGCCTACAATGAGCAGTTCTTC
TRBV7-9	-	TRBJ2-2	-	CASSSTTANTGELFF	TGTGCCAGCAGCTCGACGACAGCGAACACCGGGGAGCTGTTTTTT
TRBV27	-	TRBJ2-3	-	CASSTPGAFTDTQYF	TGTGCCAGCAGTACGCCAGGGGCCTTCACAGATACGCAGTATTTT
TRBV6-5	-	TRBJ1-2	-	CASRAPGTNSYTF	TGTGCCAGCAGGGCCCCCGGGACAAATAGCTACACCTTC
TRBV9	-	TRBJ2-7	TRBD2	CASSVDPGGPTNEQYF	TGTGCCAGCAGCGTAGACCCGGGGGGACCGACGAATGAGCAGTACTTC
TRBV7-9	-	TRBJ1-4	-	CASSLVEADTANEKLFF	TGTGCCAGCAGCTTAGTTGAGGCCGATACGGCTAATGAAAAACTGTTTTTT
TRBV19	-	TRBJ1-1	TRBD1	CASSTWDSFFTEAFF	TGTGCCAGTAGTACCTGGGACAGCTTTTTCACTGAAGCTTTCTTT
TRBV10-1	-	TRBJ2-1	-	CASPAGTYNEQFF	TGCGCCAGCCCTGCAGGGACCTACAATGAGCAGTTCTTC
TRBV27	-	TRBJ2-3	TRBD1	CASSLSGGLGTDTQYF	TGTGCCAGCAGTTTATCAGGGGGCCTTGGCACAGATACGCAGTATTTT
TRBV7-2	-	TRBJ2-5	-	CASSSFEETQYF	TGTGCCAGCAGCTCCTTTGAGGAGACCCAGTACTTC
TRBV6-1	-	TRBJ1-5	-	CASSEARGYQPQHF	TGTGCCAGCAGTGAAGCCAGGGGATATCAGCCCCAGCATTTT
TRBV7-2	few	TRBJ2-7	-	CASTSGYEQYF	TGTGCCAGCACCTCGGGATACGAGCAGTACTTC